These 8 T cell receptor beta chains originate from one sample sequenced in a study of blood T cell repertoires in COVID-19 (dated by TCRdb to the early 2020s). Libraries were prepared through the immunoSEQ multiplex PCR assay. Held by TCRdb, this immuneACCESS table contains in-frame sequences only and omits some clones. Under half of the omission traces to an unresolved V gene where checked; the cause of the rest is unknown. The sample contains 50,000 to 75,000 clones, over 90% of them found a single time. 4.5% to 5.5% of the sample rests with the top ten. Sequencing was done on a sample of peripheral blood. Source of these receptors: a man aged 50 to 59 with active COVID-19.

In its sample, this clone was seen once. The rearrangement joins TRBV10-3 to TRBJ1-6; D remains unclear. The ends were cut back, 6 bases at V and 8 bases at J, with 14 bases in the middle. CDR3 length: 14 amino acids. Germline CDR1 is ENHRY and CDR2 is SYGVKD. The CDR3 spells CAIRERSGDSPLHF. In DNA form, the CDR3 reads TGTGCCATCAGGGAAAGGTCCGGAGATTCACCCCTCCACTTT.

This rearrangement joins TRBV7-8 to TRBJ1-5; perhaps TRBD1 as D (5 bases). The CDR3 is 16 residues long. Germline V gene data show CDR1 as SGHVS and CDR2 as FQNEAQ. Between the trimmed V and J ends, which lost 4 bases and 3 bases, there was a span of 16 bases. The CDR3 loop reads CASSSIGGAYNQPQHF. The CDR3 DNA follows: TGTGCCAGCAGCTCTATCGGCGGGGCTTACAATCAGCCCCAGCATTTT. Based on the CDR3 plus reference TRBV7-8 and TRBJ1-5, the full variable domain is GAGVSQSPRYKVAKRGQDVALRCDPISGHVSLFWYQQALGQGPEFLTYFQNEAQLDKSGLPSDRFFAERPEGSVSTLKIQRTQQEDSAVYLCASSSIGGAYNQPQHFGDGTRLSIL.

V is TRBV12-3 or TRBV12-4 and J is TRBJ1-1; a possible D gene is TRBD1 (6 bases). Trimming removed 6 bases from V and 4 bases from J, with 9 bases in between. The CDR3 covers 12 residues. CDR3: CASRGHLTEAFF. For the CDR3, the DNA is TGTGCCAGCAGGGGACACCTCACTGAAGCTTTCTTT.

J is TRBJ1-3 and V is TRBV7-9; unclear D gene. V shed 5 bases and J shed 4 bases, with 12 bases lying between them. The CDR3 runs 14 residues. CDR1 and CDR2 (germline): SEHNR, FQNEAQ (reference sequence). For the CDR3, the DNA is TGTGCCAGCAGCGCAGTAAGATACGGAAACACCATATATTTT. This sequence encodes CASSAVRYGNTIYF.

The rearrangement uses TRBV5-1 and TRBJ2-3; 12 bases fit TRBD2. In germline, CDR1 is SGHRS, CDR2 YFSETQ. The CDR3 has 18 amino acids. V lost 0 bases and J lost 1; bases outside the gene matches: 6. CDR3 sequence: CASSLDGLAGRRTDTQYF. CDR3 nucleotide sequence: TGCGCCAGCAGCTTGGACGGACTAGCGGGGAGACGCACAGATACGCAGTATTTT.

The J gene is TRBJ2-3, the V gene TRBV2, with 8 bases aligning to TRBD2. Germline trimming cut 4 bases from V and 5 bases from J; bases unmatched to any gene: 11. Per germline, CDR1 SNHLY and CDR2 FYNNEI. This CDR3 has 16 residues. Here the CDR3 DNA reads TGTGCCAGCAGTGTTCTTAGCGGGATCCTTCAAGATACGCAGTATTTT. It is translated as CASSVLSGILQDTQYF. Supplemented by reference TRBV2 and TRBJ2-3, the full variable domain reads EPEVTQTPSHQVTQMGQEVILRCVPISNHLYFYWYRQILGQKVEFLVSFYNNEISEKSEIFDDQFSVERPDGSNFTLKIRSTKLEDSAMYFCASSVLSGILQDTQYFGPGTRLTVL.

The chain has TRBV15 and TRBJ2-7, with D unresolved. Trimming stripped 0 bases from V and 7 bases from J, with 13 bases between. This CDR3 has 14 residues. Germline CDR1 reads LNHNV; CDR2 reads YYDKDF (reference sequence). As DNA, the CDR3 is TGTGCCACCAGCAGAGATCTCCTCCTAGGTGAGCAGTACTTC. Its translation is CATSRDLLLGEQYF.

The chain joins TRBV7-6 to TRBJ2-7, with TRBD1 identical over 9 bases. The CDR3 covers 19 residues. V shed 1 base, J shed 5 bases, and the junction held 18 bases outside the gene matches. The germline gives CDR1 SGHVS, CDR2 FNYEAQ. The CDR3 DNA reads as TGTGCCAGCAGCTTAGGAGGAGGGGAAACAGGGGGCGCGGGCCACGAGCAGTACTTC. Translated: CASSLGGGETGGAGHEQYF.